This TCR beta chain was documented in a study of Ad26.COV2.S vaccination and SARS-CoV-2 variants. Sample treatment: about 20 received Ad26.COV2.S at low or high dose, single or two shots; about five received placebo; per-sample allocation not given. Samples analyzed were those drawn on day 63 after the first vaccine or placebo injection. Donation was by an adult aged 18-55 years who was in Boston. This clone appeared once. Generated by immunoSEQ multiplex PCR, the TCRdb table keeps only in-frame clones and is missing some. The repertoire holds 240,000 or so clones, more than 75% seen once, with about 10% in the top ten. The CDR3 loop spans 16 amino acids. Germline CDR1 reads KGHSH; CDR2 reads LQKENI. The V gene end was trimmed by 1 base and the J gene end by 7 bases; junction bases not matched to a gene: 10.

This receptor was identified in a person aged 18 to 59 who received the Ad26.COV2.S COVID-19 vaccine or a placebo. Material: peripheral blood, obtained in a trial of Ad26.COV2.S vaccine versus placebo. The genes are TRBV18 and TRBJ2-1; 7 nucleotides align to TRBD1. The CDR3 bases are TGTGCCAGCTCACCACTCACGTTACAGGGGAGAAATGAGCAGTTCTTC. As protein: CASSPLTLQGRNEQFF.